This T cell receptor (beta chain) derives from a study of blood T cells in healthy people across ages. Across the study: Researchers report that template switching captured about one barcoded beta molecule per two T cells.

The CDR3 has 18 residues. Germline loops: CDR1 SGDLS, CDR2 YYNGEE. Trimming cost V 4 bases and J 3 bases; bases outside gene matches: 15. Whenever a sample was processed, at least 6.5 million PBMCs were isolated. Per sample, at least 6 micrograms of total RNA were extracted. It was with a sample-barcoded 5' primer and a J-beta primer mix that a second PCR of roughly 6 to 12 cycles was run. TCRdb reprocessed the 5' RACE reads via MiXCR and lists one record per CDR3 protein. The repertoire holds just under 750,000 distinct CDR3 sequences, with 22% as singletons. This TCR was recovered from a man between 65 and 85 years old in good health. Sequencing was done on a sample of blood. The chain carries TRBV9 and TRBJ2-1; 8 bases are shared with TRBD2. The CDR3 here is CASSPGLTSGPNYNEQFF. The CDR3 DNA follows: TGTGCCAGCAGCCCCGGGCTAACTAGCGGACCGAACTACAATGAGCAGTTCTTC. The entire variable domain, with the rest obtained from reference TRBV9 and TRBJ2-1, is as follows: DSGVTQTPKHLITATGQRVTLRCSPRSGDLSVYWYQQSLDQGLQFLIQYYNGEERAKGNILERFSAQQFPDLHSELNLSSLELGDSALYFCASSPGLTSGPNYNEQFFGPGTRLTVL.